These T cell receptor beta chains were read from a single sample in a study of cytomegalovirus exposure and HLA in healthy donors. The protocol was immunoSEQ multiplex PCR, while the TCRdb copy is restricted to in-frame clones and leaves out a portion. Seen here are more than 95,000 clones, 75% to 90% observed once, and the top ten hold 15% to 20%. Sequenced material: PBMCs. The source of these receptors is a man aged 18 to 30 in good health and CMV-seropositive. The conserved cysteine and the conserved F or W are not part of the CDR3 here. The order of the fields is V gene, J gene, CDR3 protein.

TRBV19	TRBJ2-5	ASSPSGGAETQY
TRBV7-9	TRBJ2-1	ASSLASSDEQF
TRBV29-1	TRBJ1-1	SDLQGADTEAF
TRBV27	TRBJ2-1	ASSLRTSGGSSYNEQF
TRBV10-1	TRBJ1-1	ASSPGGGRAF
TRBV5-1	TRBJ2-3	ASSQQGASTDTQY
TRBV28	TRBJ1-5	ASSLQESFSNQPQH
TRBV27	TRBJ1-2	ASSSDRNYGYT
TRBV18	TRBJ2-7	ASSPPGLPGEQY
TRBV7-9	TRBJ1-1	ASSLGSETEAF
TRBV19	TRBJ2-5	ASRGTGSIGTQY
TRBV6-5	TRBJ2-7	ASSFGQRYEQY
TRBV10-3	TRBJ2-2	AINQGGMSTGELF
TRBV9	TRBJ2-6	ASSVGQGESGANVLT
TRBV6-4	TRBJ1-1	ASSARQGLNTEAF
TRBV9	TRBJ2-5	ASSPRDYPETQY
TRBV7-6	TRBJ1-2	ASSSRGRGENGYT
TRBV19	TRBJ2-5	ATGLAASGETQY
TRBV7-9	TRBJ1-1	ASSLGDSLNTEAF
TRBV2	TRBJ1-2	ASSDYYGYT
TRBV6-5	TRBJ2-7	ASRGQVSYEQY
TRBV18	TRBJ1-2	ASSPLGQENPNYGYT
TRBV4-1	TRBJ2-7	ASSQGRDTSYEQY
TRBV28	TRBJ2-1	ASSVPYRDINEQF
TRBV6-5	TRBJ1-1	ASTPLGTGTTEAF
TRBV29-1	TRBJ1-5	SVDAGNNQPQH
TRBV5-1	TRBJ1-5	ASSLEGGAGQPQH
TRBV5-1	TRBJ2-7	ASSPNAAGSYEQY
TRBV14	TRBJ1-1	ASSLQGAFNTEAF